This paragraph covers one T cell receptor beta chain sequence. Its matching antigen is unknown. In the authors' workflow: ImmunoSEQ output held junction-only sequences without quality scores, so filtering differed. The table came from immunoSEQ multiplex PCR; TCRdb's copy has only in-frame clones and leaves some out. For V, J and clone size, that table is used; D and trimming come from the DNA. The sample has roughly 2,500,000 clones, more than 85% seen once; the top ten hold approximately 0.35%. Germline loops: CDR1 MDHEN, CDR2 SYDVKM. The CDR3 contains 14 residues. V was clipped by 5 bases and J by 3 bases; unmatched bases: 3. This entry comes from a study of shared clonotypes between healthy human individuals. Overall study context: A donor's plate count was three for CD4 naive and three for CD4 memory; CD8 naive had two and CD8 memory one. Study-wide points: All-four-donor shared clonotypes had higher generation probabilities than non-shared clonotypes did. Between a few donors, naive CD4 clonotypes were shared at a level of about 5%.

This receptor was taken from a man aged 18 to 29 in good health. Some clones in this sample may be carry-over from other donors' samples. The gene calls are TRBV28 and TRBJ2-2, with 7 bases lining up with TRBD2. Material: naive CD4+ T cells from PBMCs. This sample's subset: CD45RA+ positively selected. CDR3 DNA: TGTGCCAGCAGTAGCGGGGAGTACACCGGGGAGCTGTTTTTT. It codes for CASSSGEYTGELFF.